The 8 T cell receptor beta chains reported below all come from one sample, sequenced in a study of OX40 agonist ivuxolimab in advanced cancers. The method was immunoSEQ multiplex PCR; TCRdb's version includes in-frame clones alone and lacks a portion of them. The sample lists approximately 74,000 clones, more than 70% occurring once. This specimen consisted of CD4+ or CD8+ T cells sorted from blood, obtained in a trial of the OX40 agonist ivuxolimab. Source of these receptors: an adult with an advanced solid tumor such as melanoma, head and neck, liver or kidney cancer.

The V call is TRBV5-1, the J call TRBJ1-4; the D gene is possibly TRBD1 (6 bases). The germline gives CDR1 SGHRS, CDR2 YFSETQ. Deletions cut 4 bases from V and 3 bases from J, with 10 bases between. The CDR3 spans 14 residues. The CDR3 DNA reads as TGCGCCAGCAGCGTGGACAGAGCTAATGAAAAACTGTTTTTT. This gives the protein CASSVDRANEKLFF.

In this sample, this clone turned up once. V gene TRBV9 combines with J gene TRBJ2-7; TRBD1 or TRBD2 may be the D gene (5 bases each). Germline CDR1 SGDLS, CDR2 YYNGEE. The CDR3 has 16 amino acids. Trimming shortened V by 4 bases and J by 4 bases, and 21 bases separated the two germline ends. The CDR3 sequence: CASSPRGTGPGYEQYF. As DNA, the CDR3 is TGTGCCAGCAGCCCTAGGGGCACGGGGCCCGGGTACGAGCAGTACTTC. Full variable domain (remainder filled in from reference TRBV9 and TRBJ2-7): DSGVTQTPKHLITATGQRVTLRCSPRSGDLSVYWYQQSLDQGLQFLIQYYNGEERAKGNILERFSAQQFPDLHSELNLSSLELGDSALYFCASSPRGTGPGYEQYFGPGTRLTVT.

The genes are TRBV6-5 and TRBJ1-5, with D possibly matching TRBD1 (5 bases). The CDR3 covers 14 residues. The V gene's germline CDR1 is MNHEY and CDR2 SVGAGI. Trimming took 5 bases from V and 7 from J, leaving 15 bases between them. CDR3 amino acids: CASSRQGGDQPQHF. CDR3 nucleotide sequence: TGTGCCAGCAGTCGGCAGGGAGGAGACCAGCCCCAGCATTTT.

J is TRBJ1-5 and V is TRBV2, with TRBD1 as a possible D gene (5 bases). V was shortened by 8 bases and J by 4 bases, with 9 bases between the two germline ends. Germline lookup yields CDR1 SNHLY and CDR2 FYNNEI. CDR3 length: 12 residues. The CDR3 nucleotides are TGTGCCAGCGGGGACGGGAATCAGCCCCAGCATTTT. This gives the protein CASGDGNQPQHF.

The chain joins TRBV6-4 to TRBJ1-2; no reliable D call. Trimming removed 0 bases from V and 2 bases from J, with 10 bases in between. The V gene's germline CDR1 is MRHNA and CDR2 SNTAGT. The CDR3 is 15 amino acids. DNA for the CDR3: TGTGCCAGCAGTGACTCGAGTATACCGAACTATGGCTACACCTTC. It translates to CASSDSSIPNYGYTF.

The rearrangement links TRBV28 to TRBJ2-5; D possibly matches TRBD1 or TRBD2 (6 bases each). The CDR3 is 16 amino acids. V lost 2 bases to trimming and J lost 3 bases, with 16 bases between them. CDR1 and CDR2 from the germline V gene are MDHEN and SYDVKM. CDR3 loop: CASSLRGAGQKETQYF. As DNA, the CDR3 is TGTGCCAGCAGTTTAAGGGGGGCGGGGCAGAAAGAGACCCAGTACTTC.

The chain recombines TRBV5-1 with TRBJ2-3, with D possibly matching TRBD1 (5 bases). Germline CDR1 and CDR2: SGHRS and YFSETQ. Deletions cut 0 bases from V and 2 bases from J, with 10 bases between. The CDR3 has 15 residues. This CDR3 reads CASSLGVRDTDTQYF. The CDR3 DNA follows: TGCGCCAGCAGCTTGGGTGTCAGGGACACAGATACGCAGTATTTT.

The rearrangement joins TRBV5-4 to TRBJ1-1; a possible D gene is TRBD1 (6 bases). V was cut by 0 bases and J by 5 bases, with 17 bases left in between. The length of the CDR3 is 16 residues. The germline CDR1 and CDR2 sequences are SGHNT and YYREEE (reference sequence). CDR3 loop: CASSLASRGGITEAFF. The CDR3 bases are TGTGCCAGCAGCTTGGCAAGCAGGGGAGGGATAACTGAAGCTTTCTTT.